This TCR beta chain comes out of a study of regulatory T cells in long-lasting Graves disease (TCRdb year 2021). Turning to the overall study: To count as having persistent Graves' disease, a patient had to have received antithyroid drug treatment for over 5 years with TSH receptor autoantibodies remaining persistently positive. The study was registered as a clinical trial and conducted in China. Persistent Graves' disease patients in the clinical cohort had taken antithyroid drugs for 9.5 to 13 years on average. Persistent Graves' disease patients were compared with newly diagnosed Graves' disease patients by peripheral blood TCR sequencing and RNA sequencing. A total of some 35 samples underwent TCR sequencing, from roughly 13 patients with persistent Graves' disease and roughly 20 patients with newly diagnosed Graves' disease. What the research found in general, with its limitations: Sequencing and analysis were limited to the TCR beta chain. The authors acknowledged the small sample size as a limitation that may reduce accuracy. Compared with newly diagnosed patients, patients with persistent Graves' disease had lower TCR Shannon entropy and fewer highly expanded clones, which suggests clonal expansion. Peripheral blood alone was examined, since thyroid tissue, which constituted the primary lesion, could not be accessed. Persistent patients shared more public clonotypes among themselves (approximately 2,500) than newly diagnosed patients did (about 970).

As to this clonotype: Its antigen specificity is not known. Nothing much larger sits one base from this clone, and base qualities are not available.

The time point label on this specimen signifies: persistent/refractory GD, antithyroid drugs over 5 years with positive TRAb. RNA was extracted from PBMCs in TRIzol for both TCR sequencing and RNA sequencing. The diagnosis of Graves' disease followed American Thyroid Association guidelines. Patients were recruited from an endocrinology department in Xi'an, China. Each patient gave about 9.1 milliliters of peripheral blood, collected in an EDTA anticoagulant tube. Ficoll Paque Plus density gradient separation was used to isolate PBMCs, and no further T cell sorting was performed. An Agilent 2100 Bioanalyzer and agarose gel were used to assess RNA quality, and a NanoDrop 2000 was used to measure RNA concentration. To prepare the library, multiplex PCR was applied. Sequencing was carried out with an Illumina HiSeq 4000. CDR3 regions were amplified by Arm-PCR with iRepertoire HTBI primers to construct TCR beta libraries. Before sequencing, the PCR products went through gel purification. Per the source publication's procedure: A total of 62 TRBV and 14 TRBJ segments were identified across samples and were used for gene usage analysis of CDR3 amino acid clonotypes. Filtered high-quality paired reads were merged into contigs using COPE and FqMerger. BLAST was used to align contigs to IMGT TRBV, TRBD and TRBJ reference genes, with CDR3 defined following IMGT. Any clonotype with a frequency above 0.1% was classified as a highly expanded clone. Repertoire diversity was measured by Shannon entropy, and V-J evenness by the Gini coefficient. Public clonotypes were defined as clonotypes shared by more than one individual. Using fastp trimming at Q25 and MiXCR clonotype assembly, TCRdb reanalyzed the public sequencing data and kept in-frame beta chains. Rows with one shared CDR3 protein collapse into an entry with the most common genes and DNA. The V and J calls come from TCRdb's annotation, not from the publication. The sample records 400,000 to 500,000 distinct CDR3 sequences, about a fifth of which are singletons. The ten largest clones take up over 7.5% of the sample.

The sequencing used peripheral blood mononuclear cells (PBMCs), collected when the disease was refractory, from a patient treated with antithyroid drugs. The sequence derives from a female donor with Graves disease.

The CDR3 region reads CASSRRPGLGANTGELFF. The DNA sequence is TGCGCCAGCAGCCGAAGACCCGGACTAGGGGCTAACACCGGGGAGCTGTTTTTT. In this chain, TRBV4-3 is recombined with TRBJ2-2, and TRBD2 matches 7 of the central bases. From the cysteine up to the phenylalanine, the CDR3 has a length of 18 residues. Only CDR3 DNA is held: 54 bases, read in frame from base 1. CDR1 and CDR2 are drawn from the germline V gene: LGHNA, YSLEER. Compared with germline, V lacks 4 bases and J lacks 2 bases; bases without a gene match: 13.